These T cell receptor beta chains were read from a single sample in a study of T cell responses to AZD1222 COVID-19 vaccine. The protocol was immunoSEQ multiplex PCR, while the TCRdb copy is restricted to in-frame clones and leaves out a portion. The data show 70,000 or so clones, less than 85% seen once. Material: peripheral blood, obtained 28 days after the second AZD1222 dose. The receptor source for this set is an adult who received the AZD1222 COVID-19 vaccine. Each CDR3 is given with its conserved first and last residue. Each record gives: D gene, J gene, clone size, V gene, CDR3 DNA, CDR3 protein. A D gene is named only where the DNA matches it firmly. Some rows have no size entry. The others give once, few or many, or a class for an expanded clone.

NA,TRBJ1-3,NA,TRBV12-3/TRBV12-4,TGTGCCAGCAGGTCCGACGGAAACACCATATATTTT,CASRSDGNTIYF
NA,TRBJ1-1,few,TRBV18,TGTGCCAGCTCACCACCAGCGAGGGGAAGTGAAGCTTTCTTT,CASSPPARGSEAFF
NA,TRBJ2-2,NA,TRBV2,TGTGCCAGCAGTCCACTAGCCCGGACAAACACCGGGGAGCTGTTTTTT,CASSPLARTNTGELFF
NA,TRBJ2-7,few,TRBV10-1,TGCGCCAGCAGTGTCACCAGGCGCCCCTACGAGCAGTACTTC,CASSVTRRPYEQYF
NA,TRBJ1-2,NA,TRBV5-1,TGCGCCAGCAGCTTGGTTGGTTATGGCTACACCTTC,CASSLVGYGYTF
NA,TRBJ2-5,NA,TRBV11-2,TGTGCCAGCAGCTTAGCGGGAGCTGGGACCCAGTACTTC,CASSLAGAGTQYF
TRBD1,TRBJ2-5,NA,TRBV7-6,TGTGCCAGCAGCTTCCCGGGACAGACGCAAGAGACCCAGTACTTC,CASSFPGQTQETQYF
NA,TRBJ1-2,once,TRBV5-1,TGCGCCAGCAGCCCCCTAAGAGGAAACGGCTACACCTTC,CASSPLRGNGYTF
NA,TRBJ1-6,NA,TRBV27,TGTGCCAGCAGTTTAAGAGGGAGTAATTCACCCCTCCACTTT,CASSLRGSNSPLHF
NA,TRBJ1-1,once,TRBV7-9,TGTGCCAGCAGCTCGCCTACGGACAGCAACACTGAAGCTTTCTTT,CASSSPTDSNTEAFF
TRBD2,TRBJ2-1,NA,TRBV7-3,TGTGCCAGCAGCCCGACTGGACGTCGGGGGGGCTACAATGAGCAGTTCTTC,CASSPTGRRGGYNEQFF
NA,TRBJ2-5,once,TRBV18,TGTGCCAGCTCACTACTTAGACCGGGACCGAGCTCCGGGGTGACCCAGTACTTC,CASSLLRPGPSSGVTQYF
NA,TRBJ1-6,NA,TRBV7-2,TGTGCCAGCAGCTTAGGCGCCTATAATTCACCCCTCCACTTT,CASSLGAYNSPLHF
TRBD2,TRBJ2-7,medium-sized,TRBV2,TGTGCCAGCAGTGAAAGGGAGCGGGGACGCTACGAGCAGTACTTC,CASSERERGRYEQYF
NA,TRBJ1-1,NA,TRBV11-2,TGTGCCAGCAGCTTAGGACGTGGGGCTTTCTTT,CASSLGRGAFF
NA,TRBJ2-3,NA,TRBV6-6,TGTGCCAGCAGCTCCGGGTTCTCGGCAGATACGCAGTATTTT,CASSSGFSADTQYF
NA,TRBJ2-3,NA,TRBV5-1,TGCGCCAGCAGCCTAGGGAAGCCTAACACAGATACGCAGTATTTT,CASSLGKPNTDTQYF
TRBD1,TRBJ2-7,few,TRBV27,TGTGCCAGCAGTTCGGGACAGACCAGATTCTACGAGCAGTACTTC,CASSSGQTRFYEQYF
TRBD1,TRBJ2-3,NA,TRBV11-2,TGTGCCAGCAGCTTAGGGGCCGCCGGGACAGGGTACACAGATACGCAGTATTTT,CASSLGAAGTGYTDTQYF
NA,TRBJ2-2,NA,TRBV6-5,TGTGCCAGCAAAGGTGTGGGGGAGCTGTTTTTT,CASKGVGELFF
NA,TRBJ2-2,NA,TRBV5-1,TGCGCCAGCAGCTTGGTTTGGGACCTCGGAACCGGGGAGCTGTTTTTT,CASSLVWDLGTGELFF
TRBD2,TRBJ2-7,NA,TRBV4-1,TGCGCCAGCAGCCTAGGGACTAGCGCCTCCTACGAGCAGTACTTC,CASSLGTSASYEQYF
NA,TRBJ1-1,NA,TRBV6-5,TGTGCCAGCAGTTCGAGAAACTTGAACACTGAAGCTTTCTTT,CASSSRNLNTEAFF
NA,TRBJ1-1,NA,TRBV6-1,TGTGCCAGCAGTGAAGACAGATTTGAAGCTTTCTTT,CASSEDRFEAFF
NA,TRBJ2-7,few,TRBV19,TGTGCCAGTAGTATAGCCGGGACTCAACGGTACGAGCAGTACTTC,CASSIAGTQRYEQYF
NA,TRBJ1-1,NA,TRBV5-4,TGTGCCAGCAGCCAGGACATGGGTAACACTGAAGCTTTCTTT,CASSQDMGNTEAFF
NA,TRBJ2-1,NA,TRBV18,TGTGCCAGCTCGGAAAGGACAGCCCTAATGGGAGAGCAGTTCTTC,CASSERTALMGEQFF
NA,TRBJ1-1,NA,TRBV12-3/TRBV12-4,TGTGCCAGCAGTCCCCAAGGGAGGACTTTCTTT,CASSPQGRTFF
NA,TRBJ1-5,NA,TRBV23-1,TGCGCCACCGGGGGCGGCCAGCATTTT,CATGGGQHF
NA,TRBJ2-6,NA,TRBV29-1,TGCAGCGTTGATGGGAGTTCTGGGGCCAACGTCCTGACTTTC,CSVDGSSGANVLTF
NA,TRBJ2-2,NA,TRBV3-1/TRBV3-2,TGTGCCAGCAGCCAGTACACCGGGGAGCTGTTTTTT,CASSQYTGELFF
NA,TRBJ2-4,NA,TRBV2,TGTGCCAGCAGTACCATCTCAAACATTCAGTACTTC,CASSTISNIQYF
NA,TRBJ2-3,NA,TRBV5-6,TGTGCCAGCAGCTTGATTATATCAGATACGCAGTATTTT,CASSLIISDTQYF
TRBD2,TRBJ2-5,NA,TRBV5-6,TGTGCCAGCAGCTCCCGGACTAGCGGGGCCCACCAAGAGACCCAGTACTTC,CASSSRTSGAHQETQYF
NA,TRBJ2-3,NA,TRBV27,TGTGCCAGCAGCCCACTCCAGGGGGGGACAGATACGCAGTATTTT,CASSPLQGGTDTQYF
NA,TRBJ1-1,few,TRBV5-1,TGCGCCAGCAGCCCCAACAGGAACACTGAAGCTTTCTTT,CASSPNRNTEAFF
NA,TRBJ1-1,NA,TRBV5-1,TGCGCCAGCAGCGCCTTTCTACAATCTAAGAACACTGAAGCTTTCTTT,CASSAFLQSKNTEAFF
NA,TRBJ2-7,NA,TRBV18,TGTGCCAGCTCACCTGGGTACGAGCAGTACTTC,CASSPGYEQYF
NA,TRBJ1-3,NA,TRBV6-5,TGTGCCAGCAGTCCCAGAGAGGTATCCGGAAACACCATATATTTT,CASSPREVSGNTIYF
TRBD2,TRBJ2-1,NA,TRBV6-5,TGTGCCAGCAGTCTACTAGCGGCTTCCTACAATGAGCAGTTCTTC,CASSLLAASYNEQFF
NA,TRBJ1-1,NA,TRBV18,TGTGCCAGCTCTCTAACACCATTGAACGAGAACACTGAAGCTTTCTTT,CASSLTPLNENTEAFF